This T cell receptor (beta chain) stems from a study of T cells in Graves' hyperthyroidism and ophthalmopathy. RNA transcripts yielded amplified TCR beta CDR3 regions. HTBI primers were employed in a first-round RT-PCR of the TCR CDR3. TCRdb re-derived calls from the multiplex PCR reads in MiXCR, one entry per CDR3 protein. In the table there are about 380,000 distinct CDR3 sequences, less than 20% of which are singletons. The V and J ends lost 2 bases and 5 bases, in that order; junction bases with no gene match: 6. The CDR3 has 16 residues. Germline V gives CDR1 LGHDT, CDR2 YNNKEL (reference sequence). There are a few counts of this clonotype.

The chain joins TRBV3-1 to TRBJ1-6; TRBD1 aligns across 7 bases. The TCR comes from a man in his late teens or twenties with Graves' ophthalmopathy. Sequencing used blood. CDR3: CASSQPKGQHNSPLHF. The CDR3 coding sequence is TGTGCCAGCAGCCAACCTAAGGGACAGCATAATTCACCCCTCCACTTT.